The entry that follows covers one TCR beta chain sequence. There are a few counts of this clonotype. Its antigen is currently not known. Base-call qualities are not available, and no considerably larger clone is one nucleotide away. Only healthy Caucasian donors were included. Three pairs of female monozygotic twins, all aged about 18 to 30 years, made up the twin cohort. Positive isolation kits from Invitrogen were used to isolate the CD4+ and CD8+ T cell populations. V was cut back by 3 bases and J by 1 base, leaving a gap of 8 bases between them. CDR1 and CDR2 were assigned from the germline V gene as ENHRY and SYGVKD. From the cysteine through the phenylalanine, the CDR3 covers 14 amino acids. The entry retains the CDR3 DNA only, 42 bases that are in frame from base 1. The sample belongs to a study of identical twins (dated by TCRdb to 2016 to 2017). Concerning the study at large: The study deep-sequenced TCR alpha and beta repertoires from monozygotic twins, unrelated adults of various ages and cord blood to test whether fetal clonotypes persist. To rule out contamination, the twin experiments were replicated at different times with different library preparation protocols. What the research found in general, with its limitations: Because the same donors could not be followed over many years, the conclusions relied on cross-sectional statistical analysis. Zero-insertion analyses could be partly confounded by invariant T cells such as MAIT and iNKT, although diverse VJ usage argued against such confounding for most clonotypes. Compared with coincidental sharing between unrelated individuals, an excess of low generation-probability sequences was observed among out-of-frame TCR alpha sequences shared between twins. Recombination models systematically underestimated out-of-frame TCR alpha sharing in monozygotic twins but agreed with sharing between unrelated individuals. Fewer insertions were carried by abundant cord blood beta clonotypes; a weaker similar trend was observed in young adult naive repertoires, while no such trend was observed in memory repertoires. The excess sharing between twins in beta out-of-frame sequences was weaker because fewer shared sequences reduced the signal-to-noise ratio.

Libraries were built with 5' RACE. TCRdb lists the instrument as Illumina HiSeq 2000. Template switching introduced a universal primer binding site; the final cDNA contained a unique molecular identifier, enabling accurate counting of TCR cDNA molecules. Specific primers in the conserved constant-segment region were used to synthesize first-strand cDNA for the TCR alpha and beta chains. Each cDNA library was double barcoded, with a SMART-Mk sample barcode plus Illumina barcodes, to control for contamination. Two successive PCR steps introduced TruSeq adapter sequences along with Illumina sample barcodes. The TCR alpha and beta cDNA libraries were sequenced on the Illumina HiSeq platform using custom primers. Regarding the original processing steps: Unique molecular identifiers were extracted from raw reads with MiGEC, and CDR3 positions were determined with MiXCR. For each individual, recombination models were inferred using an EM algorithm with the repgenHMM and IGoR tools. Shared clonotypes were analyzed with the tcR package in R, and sharing was normalized by the product of cloneset sizes. Out-of-frame nonproductive sequences were analyzed to study raw recombination free of thymic and clonal selection effects. TCRdb reprocessed the public reads (quality trimming at Q25 with fastp, clone calling with MiXCR) and kept in-frame beta chains. Records with the same CDR3 protein are collapsed into one entry carrying the most frequent genes and DNA. The V and J calls follow TCRdb's processing rather than the paper's. This sample gives about 520,000 distinct CDR3 sequences in total; 22% of them show up just once. Around 1% of the sample rests with the top ten.

This same sample was also part of a study on T cells expressing NK-cell markers. The second paper states: Seven to nine donors provided sorted CD3+CD56+NKG2C+, CD3+CD56+NKG2C- and CD3+CD56-NKG2C+ T-cell subsets, whose TCR beta-chain repertoires were profiled. Among the eight sequenced donors, only one was HCMV-seronegative, while the other seven were HCMV-seropositive. To restrict sorting to alphabetaTCR-expressing T cells, an anti-gammadeltaTCR antibody was added in several experiments. For several donors, the dominant CD3+CD56+NKG2C+ clonotypes were among the top 10 CD8+ clonotypes and accounted for about 1.0-8% of CD8+ T cells. Those dominant clonotypes were again the most abundant among CD3+CD56-NKG2C+ cells in a handful of donors, at about 28.3-60.1%. Whether the expanded NKG2C-expressing T cell clones were specific for HCMV antigens was left unclear. All eight donors whose samples were sequenced were randomly selected healthy volunteers, three of them men and five women. To determine HCMV serostatus, a commercial ELISA kit was used to detect HCMV-specific IgG in serum. MIGEC was used to demultiplex reads and group reads by UMI, and MiTCR was used to assemble and quantify clonotypes. To remove erroneous sequences, TCR cDNA sequences were retained only when supported by two or more reads. The tcR package was used for downstream repertoire analysis, and clonotypes were matched between fractions using CDR3 nucleotide sequence together with V segment. VDJmatch was used to annotate antigen specificity against VDJdb, with one amino acid substitution in CDR3 allowed.

The sequence joins TRBV10-3 to TRBJ2-3; a confident D gene designation cannot be given. The receptor was isolated from a woman aged 18-29 years in good health. Specimen: CD4+ T cells sorted from blood. CDR3 region: CAISDNGRTDTQYF. The nucleotides are TGTGCCATCAGTGATAACGGACGCACAGATACGCAGTATTTT.